This T cell receptor (beta chain) originates from a study of cytotoxic CD8 clonotypes in ibrutinib-treated CLL. Libraries were prepared by immunoSEQ multiplex PCR; TCRdb keeps only in-frame clonotypes and omits some of them. Among more than 60,000 clones listed, 70% to 90% were seen once. Germline V gene lookup returns CDR1 GTSNPN and CDR2 SVGIG (reference sequence). Trimming cost V 2 bases and J 3 bases, with 11 bases left between them. The CDR3 is 13 amino acids. The chain is built from TRBV30 and TRBJ2-7, with a possible D match to TRBD2 (6 bases). The receptor was isolated from a human donor with chronic lymphocytic leukemia. Sequenced material: PBMCs, taken after 24 months of ibrutinib treatment. CDR3 region: CAWSPGLVYEQYF. The DNA of the CDR3 is TGTGCCTGGAGTCCGGGACTTGTCTACGAGCAGTACTTC.